This T cell receptor (beta chain) comes out of a study of cytomegalovirus exposure and HLA in healthy donors. Study conclusions and caveats: As was reported, the classifier diagnosed cytomegalovirus status with high specificity and sensitivity. The CMV antigen specificity of a few CMV-associated chains was confirmed through in vitro analysis. The authors listed 164 TCR beta chains as cytomegalovirus-associated.

Sequencing was performed with immunoSEQ multiplex PCR; in TCRdb, only in-frame clones are kept and a portion is missing. The table has 150,000 to 200,000 clones, 80% to 85% seen once. V lost 1 base to trimming and J lost 4 bases; unmatched junction nucleotides: 12. In germline, CDR1 is SGHTA, CDR2 FQGTGA. CDR3 size: 18 residues. Points on this clone: Its cognate antigen is unknown.

The origin of this receptor is a woman between 18 and 30 years old in good health and CMV-seropositive. The chain has TRBV7-3 and TRBJ2-3; 9 positions match TRBD2. Sequences were obtained from PBMCs. CDR3 amino acids: CASSLRFPLAGAADTQYF. The CDR3 DNA is TGTGCCAGCAGCTTAAGGTTCCCCTTAGCGGGGGCCGCAGATACGCAGTATTTT.